This T cell receptor beta chain comes out of a study of blood T cell repertoires in COVID-19. Background on the study: Researchers got acute and convalescent COVID-19 samples from the United States, Italy and Spain. PBMCs, B-cell-depleted T cells, or T cells were the source of the cDNA or gDNA that made up the material.

As processed by the authors: Nucleated cell counts were estimated from reference gene primer amplification. The protocol was immunoSEQ multiplex PCR, while the TCRdb copy is restricted to in-frame clones and leaves out a portion. V and J calls and clone size follow that table, whereas D and trimming were derived from the DNA. The sample gives roughly 160,000 clones, around 90% of which show up once; around 25% is in the top ten. Material: peripheral blood. This receptor was identified in a man in his fifties or sixties with acute or convalescent COVID-19.

CDR3 in amino acids: CASRDRTGAYGYTF. The CDR3 DNA follows: TGTGCCAGCAGGGACCGGACAGGGGCCTATGGCTACACCTTC. The chain is built from TRBV2 and TRBJ1-2, with TRBD1 matching 9 bases. The CDR3 has 14 amino acids. Germline values: CDR1 SNHLY, CDR2 FYNNEI. V shed 6 bases, J shed 4 bases, and the junction held 6 bases outside the gene matches. Together with reference TRBV2 and TRBJ1-2, the CDR3 gives the full variable domain: EPEVTQTPSHQVTQMGQEVILRCVPISNHLYFYWYRQILGQKVEFLVSFYNNEISEKSEIFDDQFSVERPDGSNFTLKIRSTKLEDSAMYFCASRDRTGAYGYTFGSGTRLTVV.